This TCR beta chain comes out of a study of blood T cell repertoires in COVID-19. Study-wide background: Donors in the United States, Italy and Spain gave samples during acute or convalescent COVID-19. PBMCs, B-cell-depleted T cells, or T cells provided the cDNA or gDNA that made up the material.

Looked up from germline, CDR1 is KGHDR and CDR2 is SFDVKD. V lost 5 bases and J 8 bases, leaving 14 bases between the germline ends. The CDR3 has 13 residues. In the original analysis: Amplification of reference gene primers was used by the study to estimate nucleated cell counts. TCRdb's copy holds only in-frame clones and misses some; the assay was immunoSEQ multiplex PCR. The V and J calls and clone size come from that table; D and trimming were worked out from the DNA. The table shows 150,000 to 200,000 clones, with approximately 91% occurring only once. Sequencing was done on a sample of peripheral blood. The source is a man aged 18 to 30 with acute or convalescent COVID-19. The J gene is TRBJ1-2, the V gene TRBV24-1; weak D call: TRBD1 (6 bases). CDR3 DNA sequence: TGTGCCACCAGTGGAGTAACAGGGACCGGCTACACCTTC. It is translated as CATSGVTGTGYTF.